The next 15 T cell receptor beta chains were all read from a single sample in a study of blood T cells in healthy people across ages. The authors ran a second PCR of 7 to 11 cycles using a sample-barcoded 5' primer and a J-beta primer mix. TCRdb re-analysed the 5' RACE reads in MiXCR, keeping a single row per CDR3 protein. The sample has over 950,000 distinct CDR3 sequences; roughly two fifths are singletons. The sample comprised blood. These receptors came from a man in his late teens or twenties in good health.

The chain combines TRBV30 with TRBJ2-3; D gene ambiguous. Germline V gene lookup returns CDR1 GTSNPN and CDR2 SVGIG (reference sequence). Trimming removed 0 bases from V and 0 bases from J, with 10 bases in between. CDR3 length equals 15 residues. As DNA, the CDR3 is TGTGCCTGGAGTGTAGGTACAGTTAGCACAGATACGCAGTATTTT. This translates into CAWSVGTVSTDTQYF.

This chain connects TRBV12-3 or TRBV12-4 to TRBJ2-1; D remains unclear. V lost 4 bases, J lost 10 bases, and 8 bases lay in between. The CDR3 loop spans 11 amino acids. CDR3 protein: CASSYLGEQFF. The CDR3 nucleotides are TGTGCCAGCAGTTATTTGGGCGAGCAGTTCTTC.

This clonotype was found once. The chain links TRBV7-9 to TRBJ2-6; no clear D gene. The CDR3 extends over 17 amino acids. Germline loops: CDR1 SEHNR, CDR2 FQNEAQ (reference sequence). Between the trimmed V and J ends, which lost 1 base and 4 bases, there was a span of 14 bases. The CDR3 bases are TGTGCCAGCAGCTTAGTTACTTCCCACTTGGGGGCCAACGTCCTGACTTTC. Its protein is CASSLVTSHLGANVLTF. Full variable domain (outside the CDR3, taken from reference TRBV7-9 and TRBJ2-6): DTGVSQNPRHKITKRGQNVTFRCDPISEHNRLYWYRQTLGQGPEFLTYFQNEAQLEKSRLLSDRFSAERPKGSFSTLEIQRTEQGDSAMYLCASSLVTSHLGANVLTFGAGSRLTVL.

This sequence joins TRBV6-6 and TRBJ1-6; TRBD1 matches 7 bases. Germline loops: CDR1 MNHNY, CDR2 SVGAGI (reference sequence). Unmatched junction bases numbered 7, after V lost 4 bases and J lost 4 bases. This CDR3 spans 16 amino acids. The CDR3 bases are TGTGCCAGCAGTTCCAAAGACAGGGAATATAATTCACCCCTCCACTTT. Protein product: CASSSKDREYNSPLHF.

The chain links TRBV30 to TRBJ1-1; D is unclear. The germline CDR1 and CDR2 sequences are GTSNPN and SVGIG (reference sequence). CDR3 size: 11 residues. Trimming removed 4 bases at V and 1 base at J, with 4 bases between. The DNA for the CDR3 is TGTGCCTGGAAGGGGAACACTGAAGCTTTCTTT. Residues: CAWKGNTEAFF. The full variable domain, its missing parts supplied by reference TRBV30 and TRBJ1-1, is SQTIHQWPATLVQPVGSPLSLECTVEGTSNPNLYWYRQAAGRGLQLLFYSVGIGQISSEVPQNLSASRPQDRQFILSSKKLLLSDSGFYLCAWKGNTEAFFGQGTRLTVV.

Note on this clonotype: Its ends do not fully match the called genes, so a read error is possible. The chain uses TRBV20-1 and TRBJ2-3; D uncertain. Germline CDR1 DFQATT, CDR2 SNEGSKA (reference sequence). The CDR3 length is 16 residues. DNA for the CDR3: TGCAGTGCTGCCCGCTGGCCGGACCTCAGCACGGATACGCAGTATTTT. This encodes CSAARWPDLSTDTQYF.

The chain joins TRBV6-1 to TRBJ2-3, with a possible D match to TRBD1 (6 bases). CDR1 and CDR2 (germline): MNHNS, SASEGT. The CDR3 consists of 14 residues. V dropped 2 bases and J dropped 5 bases, with 11 bases sitting between them. CDR3 loop: CASSENWGRDTQYF. The CDR3 DNA is TGTGCCAGCAGTGAAAACTGGGGGCGAGATACGCAGTATTTT.

This sequence joins TRBV20-1 and TRBJ1-5; tentative D call: TRBD1 (6 bases). CDR1 and CDR2 (germline): DFQATT, SNEGSKA (reference sequence). V was cut by 6 bases and J by 0 bases, with 15 bases left in between. There are 15 residues in the CDR3. Written as DNA, the CDR3 is TGCAGTGCGACAACGGACAGTTATAGCAATCAGCCCCAGCATTTT. Amino acid sequence: CSATTDSYSNQPQHF.

The rearrangement links TRBV2 to TRBJ1-2, with 8 bases identical to TRBD1. CDR1 and CDR2 (germline): SNHLY, FYNNEI. V was pared by 7 bases and J by 6 bases, with 7 bases of the junction left unmatched. This CDR3 has 13 residues. The CDR3 region is CASKSQGVDGYTF. Written as DNA, the CDR3 is TGTGCCAGCAAATCACAGGGGGTCGATGGCTACACCTTC.

This clonotype was seen repeatedly, ten times or more. The chain has TRBV20-1 and TRBJ2-3; no reliable D call. The CDR3 totals 13 residues. The V gene's germline CDR1 is DFQATT and CDR2 SNEGSKA (reference sequence). V lost 1 base, J lost 7 bases, and 12 bases lay in between. CDR3 sequence reads: CSARVGGDNTQYF. CDR3 DNA: TGCAGTGCTAGAGTAGGTGGAGACAATACGCAGTATTTT.

This clonotype was found a few times. The chain is built from TRBV10-3 and TRBJ1-2; D uncertain. V was trimmed by 7 bases and J by 0 bases, leaving 12 bases between them. The length of the CDR3 is 14 residues. Germline V gives CDR1 ENHRY, CDR2 SYGVKD. The CDR3 spells CAITLENSNYGYTF. The CDR3, as DNA: TGTGCCATCACCCTAGAAAATTCTAACTATGGCTACACCTTC.

Worth noting for this clonotype: A read error may explain this, as a much larger clone is one base away. The chain uses TRBV20-1 and TRBJ2-5; tentatively, D is TRBD1 (5 bases). The CDR3 covers 13 residues. Trimming stripped 6 bases from V and 0 bases from J, with 11 bases between. Germline V gives CDR1 DFQATT, CDR2 SNEGSKA (reference sequence). CDR3 region: CSAPPDNQETQYF. In nucleotides, the CDR3 is TGCAGTGCCCCACCGGACAACCAAGAGACCCAGTACTTC.

This clonotype occurred a few times. The CDR3 sequence: CASSFTESGPEAFF. CDR3 DNA: TGTGCCAGCAGCTTCACAGAGTCGGGTCCTGAAGCTTTCTTT. J is TRBJ1-1 and V is TRBV7-2; D remains ambiguous. CDR1 and CDR2 from the germline V gene are SGHTA and FQGNSA. The CDR3 has 14 amino acids. Trimming cost V 3 bases and J 6 bases, with 14 bases left between them.

The chain employs TRBV4-2 and TRBJ1-5, with TRBD1 matching over 9 bases. Germline CDR1 and CDR2: LGHNA and YNFKEQ. This CDR3 has 17 residues. Trimming cost V 2 bases and J 6 bases; bases outside gene matches: 11. The CDR3 DNA sequence: TGTGCCAGCAGCCAACCCGTACAGGGGGCGAAAGGTCAGCCCCAGCATTTT. This sequence encodes CASSQPVQGAKGQPQHF.

This clonotype has only a few counts. This chain connects TRBV20-1 to TRBJ2-3, with 7 bases that match TRBD1. This CDR3 contains 16 residues. V trimming: 5 bases; J trimming: 2 bases; junction bases outside the gene matches: 13. Germline-derived CDR1 and CDR2 are DFQATT and SNEGSKA (reference sequence). In DNA form, the CDR3 reads TGCAGTGCTCCAGGGGGTTTTAGCGTCTCCACAGATACGCAGTATTTT. Translation gives CSAPGGFSVSTDTQYF.